This passage covers 32 T cell receptor beta chains from one sample sequenced in a study of response to subunit inactivated influenza vaccine. From the RT-PCR reads, TCRdb called clonotypes with MiXCR, one entry per CDR3 protein. The sample lists around 570,000 distinct CDR3 sequences, 7.6% occurring once. Material: PBMCs from blood, obtained around 25 months after vaccination. Source of these receptors: a man aged 50-75 years who received an inactivated influenza vaccine.

This clonotype was found many times. This sequence joins TRBV4-1 and TRBJ1-2; 10 bases align to TRBD1. The V segment lost 1 base and the J segment 4 bases; nucleotides outside the gene matches: 9. The CDR3 runs to 17 residues. CDR1 is MGHRA, CDR2 YSYEKL, per germline. In DNA form, the CDR3 reads TGCGCCAGCAGCCAAGGACAGGGGGCAGGGGACTTCTATGGCTACACCTTC. Protein: CASSQGQGAGDFYGYTF.

This clonotype was recorded a few times. This sequence joins TRBV20-1 and TRBJ2-1, with 13 bases that match TRBD2. CDR3 size: 17 residues. With 5 bases clipped from V and 4 bases from J, the junction kept 11 bases outside the gene matches. Germline V gives CDR1 DFQATT, CDR2 SNEGSKA (reference sequence). CDR3 amino acids: CSAGLAGATTHYNEQFF. The CDR3, as DNA: TGCAGTGCTGGACTAGCGGGGGCCACAACTCATTACAATGAGCAGTTCTTC.

The gene calls are TRBV20-1 and TRBJ2-7; the D gene could be TRBD1 or TRBD2 (5 bases each). The CDR3 is 14 amino acids. The V and J ends lost 5 bases and 0 bases respectively, with 14 bases between them. Germline values: CDR1 DFQATT, CDR2 SNEGSKA (reference sequence). Here the CDR3 DNA reads TGCAGTGCTCTGGGACCCCGTAACTCCTACGAGCAGTACTTC. Translated: CSALGPRNSYEQYF.

A few counts support this clonotype. The V call is TRBV7-2, the J call TRBJ2-1; 8 nucleotides line up with TRBD2. This CDR3 has 14 amino acids. CDR1 SGHTA and CDR2 FQGNSA come from the germline V gene. The V and J ends lost 8 bases and 7 bases, in that order; junction bases with no gene match: 10. CDR3 coding DNA: TGTGCCAGCGGACCGGGACTAGATTCGAATGAGCAGTTCTTC. Translated, it gives CASGPGLDSNEQFF.

The V and J genes are TRBV7-9 and TRBJ2-7; D may be TRBD1 or TRBD2 (5 bases each). Germline V CDR1 and CDR2: SEHNR, FQNEAQ (reference sequence). Deletions cut 4 bases from V and 4 bases from J, with 14 bases between. CDR3 size: 14 residues. The chain's CDR3 is CASSSHRDPYEQYF. In DNA, the CDR3 is TGTGCCAGCAGCTCTCACCGGGACCCTTACGAGCAGTACTTC.

This clonotype was counted only a few times. The V call is TRBV6-1, the J call TRBJ2-2, with D possibly being TRBD1 (5 bases). V was trimmed by 7 bases and J by 1 base, leaving 13 bases between them. The germline gives CDR1 MNHNS, CDR2 SASEGT. The length of the CDR3 is 15 residues. As DNA, the CDR3 is TGTGCCAGCACGCCCGTGGGGCGGAACACCGGGGAGCTGTTTTTT. Amino acid sequence: CASTPVGRNTGELFF.

J is TRBJ1-1 and V is TRBV7-3; D is uncertain. There are 13 residues in the CDR3. Trimming left V 5 bases short and J 1 base short, with 8 bases between. Germline V gene sequence: CDR1 SGHTA, CDR2 FQGTGA. CDR3 loop: CASSTRPNTEAFF. CDR3 coding DNA: TGTGCCAGCAGCACCCGACCGAACACTGAAGCTTTCTTT.

The chain has TRBV6-1 and TRBJ2-1; TRBD2 agrees at 13 bases. The junction had 8 bases not matched to a gene; V was cut back by 6 bases and J by 9 bases. The CDR3 spans 15 residues. In germline, CDR1 is MNHNS, CDR2 SASEGT. The CDR3 protein is CASRQTSGGAGEQFF. The CDR3 DNA is TGTGCCAGCAGGCAAACTAGCGGGGGGGCTGGTGAGCAGTTCTTC.

As for this clonotype: Mismatch with germline at one junction end may stem from a read error. V usage is TRBV11-2 and J usage is TRBJ2-7; D may match TRBD1 or TRBD2 (5 bases each). The CDR3 sequence is 17 residues long. Germline V lookup: CDR1 SGHAT, CDR2 FQNNGV. The CDR3 spells CTSSLSRDRATPYEQYF. As DNA, the CDR3 is TGTACCAGCAGTCTGAGCCGGGACCGGGCGACCCCCTACGAGCAGTACTTC.

The table lists this clonotype with a few counts. The rearrangement links TRBV24-1 to TRBJ1-1; the match to TRBD1 covers 8 bases. Losses at the gene ends were 4 bases for V and 6 bases for J; bases not matched to a gene: 9. Germline CDR1 reads KGHDR; CDR2 reads SFDVKD. CDR3 size: 15 residues. The CDR3 DNA sequence: TGTGCCACCAGTGAACGACAGGGGAGATCGGCTGAAGCTTTCTTT. Translating it yields CATSERQGRSAEAFF.

At least ten counts were recorded for this clonotype. This chain joins TRBV12-3 or TRBV12-4 and TRBJ2-2, with D tentatively TRBD1 (6 bases). Trimming pared 1 base from V and 6 bases from J, leaving 12 bases between. The CDR3 length is 15 residues. The CDR3 DNA is TGTGCCAGCAGTTTAGGGGTGGGGGCCTCCGGGGAGCTGTTTTTT. Translating gives CASSLGVGASGELFF.

The genes are TRBV11-3 and TRBJ2-1, with 10 bases lining up with TRBD2. Per the germline V gene, CDR1 is SGHNT and CDR2 is YENEEA. The CDR3 is 17 amino acids. V trimming: 3 bases; J trimming: 3 bases; junction bases outside the gene matches: 8. CDR3 amino acids: CASSFSRAGGFYNEQFF. Written as DNA, the CDR3 is TGTGCCAGCAGCTTTAGCAGAGCGGGAGGGTTCTACAATGAGCAGTTCTTC.

This clonotype was detected many times. The CDR3 DNA follows: TGTGCCAGCAGTATCTGGACAGGGGGGACTAGCACAGATACGCAGTATTTT. This gives the protein CASSIWTGGTSTDTQYF. The V and J genes are TRBV28 and TRBJ2-3, with 10 bases that match TRBD1. The germline V gene has CDR1 MDHEN and CDR2 SYDVKM. This CDR3 has 17 residues. J lost 0 bases, V lost 5 bases, and 8 bases had no gene match. Combining the CDR3 with reference TRBV28 and TRBJ2-3 gives the whole variable domain DVKVTQSSRYLVKRTGEKVFLECVQDMDHENMFWYRQDPGLGLRLIYFSYDVKMKEKGDIPEGYSVSREKKERFSLILESASTNQTSMYLCASSIWTGGTSTDTQYFGPGTRLTVL.

This clonotype was seen more than once but under ten times. This chain links TRBV2 with TRBJ1-2; tentative D call: TRBD1 (6 bases). From germline, CDR1 is SNHLY and CDR2 FYNNEI. The CDR3 sequence is 13 residues long. The ends were cut back, 4 bases at V and 4 bases at J, with 10 bases in the middle. The DNA of the CDR3 is TGTGCCAGCAGTGGACAGGTGCCCTATGGCTACACCTTC. This gives the protein CASSGQVPYGYTF.

The V call is TRBV27, the J call TRBJ2-5, with D tentatively TRBD2 (6 bases). The V and J ends lost 4 bases and 9 bases respectively, with 15 bases between them. The germline gives CDR1 MNHEY, CDR2 SMNVEV (reference sequence). This CDR3 spans 13 amino acids. The CDR3 DNA sequence: TGTGCCAGCAGTTGGAGGGACGGGGACGCCCAGTACTTC. The encoded protein is CASSWRDGDAQYF.

The rearrangement uses TRBV10-3 and TRBJ2-3; unclear D gene. V lost 6 bases to trimming and J lost 1 base, with 11 bases between them. CDR3 length equals 14 residues. Germline V CDR1 and CDR2: ENHRY, SYGVKD. The CDR3 loop is CAIRRVSGTDTQYF. The CDR3 DNA sequence: TGTGCCATCAGGAGAGTGTCGGGCACAGATACGCAGTATTTT.

This clonotype showed up many times. The V and J genes are TRBV20-1 and TRBJ2-5; TRBD2 is a possible D gene (5 bases). Germline V lookup: CDR1 DFQATT, CDR2 SNEGSKA (reference sequence). V lost 7 bases and J lost 5, with 11 bases in between. The CDR3 consists of 11 residues. The CDR3 reads CSGEKVETQYF. The CDR3 DNA follows: TGCAGTGGGGAGAAGGTGGAGACCCAGTACTTC.

This clonotype was seen only a few times. V is TRBV10-3 and J is TRBJ2-3; 10 nucleotides match TRBD2. The CDR3 is 18 residues long. J gave up 4 bases and V 0 bases, and 10 bases lay outside the gene matches. Germline CDR1 reads ENHRY; CDR2 reads SYGVKD. The CDR3 loop is CAISESKASGSFADTQYF. In DNA, the CDR3 is TGTGCCATCAGTGAGTCGAAGGCTAGCGGGAGTTTCGCAGATACGCAGTATTTT.

This clonotype has ten or more counts. The rearrangement joins TRBV20-1 to TRBJ1-2; D not certain. The CDR3 totals 15 residues. CDR1 is DFQATT and CDR2 is SNEGSKA in the germline V gene (reference sequence). V lost 0 bases to trimming and J lost 1 base, with 12 bases between them. In nucleotides, the CDR3 is TGCAGTGCTAGAGATCTCCCAGCCAATAACTATGGCTACACCTTC. As protein: CSARDLPANNYGYTF.

This clonotype was observed a handful of times. V usage is TRBV6-5 and J usage is TRBJ2-1, with TRBD2 matching over 10 bases. The CDR3 runs to 16 residues. V trimming: 2 bases; J trimming: 11 bases; junction bases outside the gene matches: 12. In germline, CDR1 is MNHEY, CDR2 SVGAGI. DNA of the CDR3: TGTGCCAGCAGTTACCGACCTGTTAGCGGGGGGTCCAAGCAGTTCTTC. Its translation is CASSYRPVSGGSKQFF.

This clonotype was detected a few times. This chain connects TRBV5-1 to TRBJ2-1; 11 nucleotides agree with TRBD2. Germline loops: CDR1 SGHRS, CDR2 YFSETQ. Losses at the gene ends were 4 bases for V and 6 bases for J; bases not matched to a gene: 12. The CDR3 contains 17 residues. The CDR3, as DNA: TGCGCCAGCAGCGGAGGAGTCACTAGCGGGAGCCCCAATGAGCAGTTCTTC. Protein: CASSGGVTSGSPNEQFF. Complete variable domain (other parts from reference TRBV5-1 and TRBJ2-1): KAGVTQTPRYLIKTRGQQVTLSCSPISGHRSVSWYQQTPGQGLQFLFEYFSETQRNKGNFPGRFSGRQFSNSRSEMNVSTLELGDSALYLCASSGGVTSGSPNEQFFGPGTRLTVL.

This clonotype appeared many times. V and J are TRBV29-1 and TRBJ2-3; a weak D match, TRBD1 (5 bases). There are 14 residues in the CDR3. Trimming left V 7 bases short and J 2 bases short, with 16 bases between. CDR1 is SQVTM, CDR2 ANQGSEA, per germline. In DNA, the CDR3 is TGCAGCGCCCGAGCAGGGCTGAACACAGATACGCAGTATTTT. It codes for CSARAGLNTDTQYF.

This clonotype was observed at least ten times. The chain couples TRBV3-1 to TRBJ1-1; no definite D call. V lost 1 base and J lost 6, with 9 bases in between. The CDR3 loop spans 13 amino acids. CDR1 and CDR2 (germline): LGHDT, YNNKEL (reference sequence). CDR3: CASSQVRWAEAFF. In DNA, the CDR3 is TGTGCCAGCAGCCAAGTGAGGTGGGCTGAAGCTTTCTTT.

V gene TRBV12-3 or TRBV12-4 combines with J gene TRBJ2-3, with 8 bases aligning to TRBD2. J was trimmed by 3 bases and V by 0 bases; bases with no gene match: 5. The CDR3 has 16 residues. DNA of the CDR3: TGTGCCAGCAGTTTAGCGCTCCTAGCGGGTACAGATACGCAGTATTTT. It codes for CASSLALLAGTDTQYF.

The chain carries TRBV28 and TRBJ2-7, with TRBD1 matching over 7 bases. The CDR3 has 13 amino acids. Germline values: CDR1 MDHEN, CDR2 SYDVKM. V was pared by 7 bases and J by 7 bases, with 10 bases of the junction left unmatched. CDR3 DNA sequence: TGTGCCAGCAACGACCCGACAGGGCGGGAGCAGTACTTC. Translated, it gives CASNDPTGREQYF. Drawing the rest from reference TRBV28 and TRBJ2-7, the complete variable domain is DVKVTQSSRYLVKRTGEKVFLECVQDMDHENMFWYRQDPGLGLRLIYFSYDVKMKEKGDIPEGYSVSREKKERFSLILESASTNQTSMYLCASNDPTGREQYFGPGTRLTVT.

The sample holds many counts of this clonotype. The chain employs TRBV12-3 or TRBV12-4 and TRBJ2-3; TRBD2 is a possible D gene (5 bases). The CDR3 runs to 14 residues. V lost 7 bases to trimming and J lost 8 bases, with 19 bases between them. The CDR3 loop reads CASTVRVQDGTQYF. CDR3 DNA sequence: TGTGCCAGCACCGTGAGGGTTCAAGACGGTACGCAGTATTTT.

The genes are TRBV20-1 and TRBJ1-1; 9 bases are shared with TRBD1. The germline V gene encodes CDR1 DFQATT and CDR2 SNEGSKA (reference sequence). The CDR3 loop spans 15 amino acids. With V trimmed by 1 base and J by 0 bases, 3 bases remained unmatched. The CDR3 here is CSARVRDRVNTEAFF. The CDR3 DNA reads as TGCAGTGCTAGAGTGAGGGACAGGGTGAACACTGAAGCTTTCTTT.

The rearrangement links TRBV10-3 to TRBJ2-7; possibly TRBD2 for D (5 bases). CDR1 and CDR2 from the germline V gene are ENHRY and SYGVKD. Trimming took off 6 bases at V and 6 bases at J, with 18 bases between the two ends. The CDR3 runs to 14 residues. Here the CDR3 reads CAISRTASDCEQYF. The CDR3, as DNA: TGTGCCATCAGCCGGACTGCCTCAGACTGCGAGCAGTACTTC.

CDR3 nucleotides: TGTGCCAGCAGTTACGGAGGGGGCCACCAAGAGACCCAGTACTTC. Amino acid sequence: CASSYGGGHQETQYF. The rearrangement joins TRBV6-5 to TRBJ2-5; D may be TRBD1 (7 bases). The CDR3 totals 15 residues. The V and J ends lost 2 bases and 0 bases respectively, with 10 bases between them. Germline V gene data show CDR1 as MNHEY and CDR2 as SVGAGI.

This clonotype was counted ten times or more. This chain links TRBV4-2 with TRBJ1-6; D possibly corresponds to TRBD1 (5 bases). CDR1 LGHNA and CDR2 YNFKEQ come from the germline V gene. The V end was cut by 2 bases, the J end by 6 bases, with 14 bases between. The CDR3 is 16 residues long. CDR3 sequence (DNA): TGTGCCAGCAGCCAATATGGAGGGGCTTCTAATTCACCCCTCCACTTT. Its translation: CASSQYGGASNSPLHF.

In this sample, this clonotype turned up a few times. V and J are TRBV30 and TRBJ1-1; D is perhaps TRBD1 (5 bases). Germline lookup yields CDR1 GTSNPN and CDR2 SVGIG (reference sequence). There are 11 residues in the CDR3. Trimming pared 4 bases from V and 7 bases from J, leaving 10 bases between. The CDR3 DNA reads TGTGCCTGGATTCCAGGGAGTGAAGCTTTCTTT. As protein: CAWIPGSEAFF.

The chain is built from TRBV20-1 and TRBJ1-1; TRBD1 aligns across 7 bases. Germline V lookup: CDR1 DFQATT, CDR2 SNEGSKA (reference sequence). V was clipped by 0 bases and J by 1 base; unmatched bases: 2. The CDR3 length is 14 residues. DNA of the CDR3: TGCAGTGCTAGAGAGACAGGGCCGAACACTGAAGCTTTCTTT. This encodes CSARETGPNTEAFF.